This is a list of T cell receptor beta chains from one sample in a study of shared clonotypes between healthy human individuals. Sequencing was performed with immunoSEQ multiplex PCR; in TCRdb, only in-frame clones are kept and a portion is missing. The sample yields hundreds of thousands of clones, around 96% seen once. The specimen was naive CD8+ T cells sorted from blood. These receptors were taken from a woman aged 25-40 years in good health. Each CDR3 is given with its conserved first and last residue. The D gene is left open where the match is weak. Size values are once, few and many counts, or a class for expanded clones, and some rows have none.

v_gene,j_gene,abundance,d_gene,CDR3aa,CDR3nt
TRBV11-2,TRBJ2-3,NA,TRBD2,CASSLLAGEVSDTQYF,TGTGCCAGCAGCCTCTTAGCGGGAGAGGTCTCGGATACGCAGTATTTT
TRBV5-3,TRBJ1-3,NA,NA,CARSSVQASPGNTIYF,TGTGCCAGAAGCTCCGTCCAGGCGAGTCCTGGAAACACCATATATTTT
TRBV5-1,TRBJ1-2,NA,NA,CASSLTENYGYTF,TGCGCCAGCAGCTTGACAGAAAACTATGGTTACACCTTC
TRBV7-9,TRBJ2-5,once,NA,CASSSSVQETQYF,TGTGCCAGCAGCTCCTCTGTTCAAGAGACCCAGTACTTC
TRBV7-8,TRBJ2-7,NA,NA,CASSLQGLRLYEQYF,TGTGCCAGCAGTTTGCAGGGTTTGAGGTTGTACGAGCAGTACTTC
TRBV2,TRBJ2-1,NA,TRBD2,CASSGTSGNYNEQFF,TGTGCCAGCAGTGGGACTAGCGGAAATTACAATGAGCAGTTCTTC
TRBV6-5,TRBJ1-1,NA,NA,CASLDTEAFF,TGTGCCAGCTTGGACACTGAAGCTTTCTTT
TRBV7-3,TRBJ2-3,NA,NA,CASSFWGGTDTQYF,TGTGCCAGCAGCTTCTGGGGCGGAACAGATACGCAGTATTTT
TRBV29-1,TRBJ1-2,NA,NA,CSVRGSYGYTF,TGCAGCGTAAGGGGGTCCTATGGCTACACCTTC
TRBV13,TRBJ2-7,NA,NA,CASSPPGEVEQYF,TGTGCCAGCAGCCCCCCCGGGGAGGTCGAGCAGTACTTC
TRBV4-1,TRBJ2-1,once,NA,CASSQVLQNYNEQFF,TGCGCCAGCAGCCAAGTTTTACAGAACTACAATGAGCAGTTCTTC
TRBV5-8,TRBJ2-2,NA,TRBD2,CASSLKLAGAVGELFF,TGTGCCAGCAGCTTGAAGCTAGCGGGAGCGGTCGGGGAGCTGTTTTTT
TRBV27,TRBJ2-7,NA,TRBD1,CASSLGAGTGGPYEQYF,TGTGCCAGCAGTTTAGGGGCCGGGACAGGGGGCCCCTACGAGCAGTACTTC
TRBV27,TRBJ2-3,NA,NA,CASSLVGTGTSTDTQYF,TGTGCCAGCAGTTTAGTGGGTACTGGTACTAGCACAGATACGCAGTATTTT
TRBV27,TRBJ2-7,NA,NA,CASSILTGQEQYF,TGTGCCAGCAGTATATTAACAGGGCAGGAGCAGTACTTC
TRBV27,TRBJ2-3,NA,NA,CASSLRTGQGTDTQYF,TGTGCCAGCAGTCTACGCACGGGGCAGGGCACAGATACGCAGTATTTT
TRBV19,TRBJ2-2,NA,NA,CASSIGAGGELFF,TGTGCCAGTAGTATAGGGGCTGGCGGGGAGCTGTTTTTT
TRBV10-3,TRBJ2-1,NA,TRBD2,CAISESTVGTSGEQFF,TGTGCCATCAGTGAGTCGACGGTTGGGACTAGCGGAGAGCAGTTCTTC
TRBV7-9,TRBJ2-7,NA,NA,CASSSPQHEQYF,TGTGCCAGCAGCTCCCCCCAACACGAGCAGTACTTC
TRBV6-1,TRBJ2-7,NA,NA,CASLLQTYEQYF,TGTGCCAGCTTACTACAGACCTACGAGCAGTACTTC
TRBV23-1,TRBJ2-6,NA,NA,CASSQSERHYSGANVLTF,TGCGCCAGCAGTCAATCCGAGAGACATTACTCTGGGGCCAACGTCCTGACTTTC
TRBV27,TRBJ2-5,NA,TRBD2,CASSLTSGAGETQYF,TGTGCCAGCAGCCTGACTAGCGGGGCGGGAGAGACCCAGTACTTC
TRBV6-5,TRBJ1-2,NA,NA,CASSYSVGEEDYGYTF,TGTGCCAGCAGTTACTCGGTTGGGGAGGAAGACTATGGCTACACCTTC
TRBV11-2,TRBJ1-1,NA,TRBD1,CASSLTGGEAFF,TGTGCCAGCAGCTTGACAGGGGGGGAGGCTTTCTTT
TRBV27,TRBJ2-7,NA,TRBD2,CASSLVREGYEQYF,TGTGCCAGCAGTTTGGTGCGGGAGGGCTACGAGCAGTACTTC
TRBV4-1,TRBJ2-2,NA,NA,CASSQESGYGELFF,TGCGCCAGCAGCCAAGAGAGTGGGTATGGGGAGCTGTTTTTT
TRBV7-9,TRBJ1-5,NA,TRBD1,CASSDGTGYGYSNQPQHF,TGTGCCAGCAGCGACGGGACAGGGTACGGGTATAGCAATCAGCCCCAGCATTTT
TRBV7-9,TRBJ2-7,NA,TRBD2,CASSPKLAGVFRDEQYF,TGTGCCAGCAGCCCAAAACTAGCGGGAGTATTCCGGGACGAGCAGTACTTC
TRBV5-6,TRBJ2-5,NA,NA,CASSFANQETQYF,TGTGCCAGCAGCTTCGCGAATCAAGAGACCCAGTACTTC
TRBV28,TRBJ2-7,NA,NA,CASSFVGGLAYEQYF,TGTGCCAGCAGTTTCGTCGGGGGCTTGGCATACGAGCAGTACTTC
TRBV28,TRBJ1-2,NA,NA,CASSFRPGDGYTF,TGTGCCAGCAGTTTTCGGCCAGGGGATGGCTACACCTTC
TRBV15,TRBJ2-7,NA,TRBD2,CATSRGTGLAGVYEQYF,TGTGCCACCAGCAGGGGAACAGGACTAGCGGGAGTCTACGAGCAGTACTTC
TRBV23-1,TRBJ2-7,once,TRBD1,CASSRSQGASYEQYF,TGCGCCAGCAGTCGGTCCCAGGGGGCCTCCTACGAGCAGTACTTC
TRBV13,TRBJ2-7,NA,TRBD2,CASSLAGAYEQYF,TGTGCCAGCAGCTTGGCGGGGGCCTACGAGCAGTACTTC
TRBV11-2,TRBJ1-1,few,NA,CASSLGRYTEAFF,TGTGCCAGCAGCTTGGGGAGGTACACTGAAGCTTTCTTT
TRBV27,TRBJ2-7,NA,TRBD2,CASSGGLAGLSYEQYF,TGTGCCAGCAGTGGGGGACTAGCGGGACTCTCCTACGAGCAGTACTTC
TRBV7-6,TRBJ2-1,NA,TRBD2,CASSWGLAGVGYNEQFF,TGTGCCAGCAGCTGGGGACTAGCGGGAGTTGGGTACAATGAGCAGTTCTTC
TRBV13,TRBJ1-3,NA,TRBD1,CASSTQGSANTIYF,TGTGCCAGCAGCACACAGGGGAGTGCGAACACCATATATTTT
TRBV9,TRBJ1-3,NA,NA,CASSVEGSSGNTIYF,TGTGCCAGCAGCGTCGAGGGCAGCTCTGGAAACACCATATATTTT
TRBV5-6,TRBJ2-5,few,NA,CASSLNGETQYF,TGTGCCAGCAGCTTGAATGGCGAGACCCAGTACTTC
TRBV19,TRBJ2-6,NA,NA,CASSTRYLIGPGANVLTF,TGTGCCAGTAGTACGAGATATCTCATAGGGCCTGGGGCCAACGTCCTGACTTTC
TRBV6-5,TRBJ1-2,once,NA,CASSPLEGKYGYTF,TGTGCCAGCAGCCCCCTGGAGGGGAAATATGGCTACACCTTC
TRBV13,TRBJ2-7,NA,TRBD2,CASSTRLAGTHEQYF,TGTGCCAGCAGCACAAGACTAGCGGGAACCCACGAGCAGTACTTC
TRBV7-9,TRBJ1-2,NA,NA,CASSYEETNYGYTF,TGTGCCAGCAGCTACGAGGAAACGAACTATGGCTACACCTTC
TRBV10-3,TRBJ2-7,NA,NA,CAISGPESSYEQYF,TGTGCCATCAGTGGTCCGGAGAGCTCCTACGAGCAGTACTTC
TRBV28,TRBJ2-1,NA,NA,CASSTRYGRIGNEQFF,TGTGCCAGCAGTACCCGTTATGGGAGGATCGGTAATGAGCAGTTCTTC
TRBV6-6,TRBJ2-7,NA,NA,CASSYGGWRYEQYF,TGTGCCAGCAGTTACGGAGGTTGGAGGTACGAGCAGTACTTC
TRBV28,TRBJ2-7,NA,NA,CASSKRDPNPQQYF,TGTGCCAGCAGTAAGAGGGACCCCAACCCCCAGCAGTACTTC
TRBV9,TRBJ2-1,NA,TRBD2,CASSVGSVSSGLWEQFF,TGTGCCAGCAGCGTAGGCTCTGTGTCTAGCGGCCTTTGGGAGCAGTTCTTC
TRBV5-6,TRBJ2-2,NA,NA,CASSPGPTGRTWELFF,TGTGCCAGCAGCCCGGGACCGACAGGACGAACCTGGGAGCTGTTTTTT
TRBV21-1,TRBJ2-5,NA,NA,CASSGPRVPYF,TGTGCCAGCAGCGGCCCCAGGGTCCCGTACTTC